This passage covers 30 T cell receptor beta chains from one sample sequenced in a study of T-cell reconstitution after alpha-beta-depleted transplantation in children. During its preparation, the TCRbeta library received unique molecular identifiers. From the PCR reads, TCRdb called clonotypes with MiXCR, one entry per CDR3 protein. This table has under 450,000 distinct CDR3 sequences, 10% to 15% appearing once. Material: PBMCs, obtained from the stem cell graft. Every receptor here comes from a human donor who donated a stem cell graft to a child with Fanconi anemia.

This clonotype was recorded at least ten times. J is TRBJ2-1 and V is TRBV6-2 or TRBV6-3; D gene unclear. Trimming stripped 5 bases from V and 4 bases from J, with 12 bases between. The CDR3 has 14 amino acids. Germline CDR1 and CDR2: MNHEY and SVGEGT. Here the CDR3 reads CASSPPQEYNEQFF. The CDR3 DNA is TGTGCCAGCAGTCCGCCCCAAGAATACAATGAGCAGTTCTTC.

This clonotype was counted at least ten times. The chain couples TRBV11-3 to TRBJ2-7; 10 positions agree with TRBD2. This CDR3 spans 18 amino acids. J lost 0 bases, V lost 1 base, and 9 bases had no gene match. Germline CDR1 and CDR2: SGHNT and YENEEA. This chain's CDR3 is CASSLGSLAGAPSYEQYF. For the CDR3, the DNA is TGTGCCAGCAGCTTAGGATCCCTAGCGGGGGCCCCCTCCTACGAGCAGTACTTC.

This clonotype was seen a handful of times. The chain employs TRBV5-8 and TRBJ2-1; possibly TRBD1 or TRBD2 for D (7 bases each). The V gene lost 3 bases and the J gene lost 2 bases, with 12 bases spanning the gap. The CDR3 runs to 15 residues. The V gene's germline CDR1 is SGHTS and CDR2 YDEGEE. CDR3 nucleotides: TGTGCCAGCAGCTACAGGGGAGGGACCTACAATGAGCAGTTCTTC. Amino acid sequence: CASSYRGGTYNEQFF.

V gene TRBV12-3 or TRBV12-4 combines with J gene TRBJ2-1; the match to TRBD2 covers 8 bases. This CDR3 spans 15 amino acids. V lost 2 bases and J lost 6; bases outside the gene matches: 6. CDR3 region: CASSLRAGGVNEQFF. The CDR3 coding sequence is TGTGCCAGCAGTTTACGGGCGGGGGGAGTCAATGAGCAGTTCTTC.

This clonotype was seen at least ten times. The genes are TRBV28 and TRBJ2-3, with TRBD1 matching over 7 bases. The V gene's germline CDR1 is MDHEN and CDR2 SYDVKM. V gave up 3 bases and J gave up 0 bases; unmatched junction bases: 3. The CDR3 is made up of 15 amino acids. CDR3 DNA sequence: TGTGCCAGCAGTTTTGGGACAGCTAGCACAGATACGCAGTATTTT. Translating gives CASSFGTASTDTQYF.

There are many counts of this clonotype. The CDR3 loop reads CASSVAGGDYNEQFF. CDR3 coding DNA: TGTGCCAGCAGCGTAGCGGGGGGGGACTACAATGAGCAGTTCTTC. This chain links TRBV9 with TRBJ2-1; TRBD2 matches at 8 bases. Trimming removed 0 bases from V and 3 bases from J; junction bases left unmatched: 2. This CDR3 has 15 amino acids. Germline assignment: CDR1 SGDLS and CDR2 YYNGEE.

The rearrangement links TRBV5-1 to TRBJ1-1; TRBD1 might be the D (5 bases). V lost 0 bases, J lost 6 bases, and 12 bases lay in between. Germline CDR1 SGHRS, CDR2 YFSETQ. The CDR3 runs to 14 residues. As DNA, the CDR3 is TGCGCCAGCAGCTTGGGCGGGGACGGCGCTGAAGCTTTCTTT. Translation: CASSLGGDGAEAFF.

This clonotype showed up many times. The V gene is TRBV11-2, the J gene TRBJ2-1; 7 bases are a match to TRBD1. CDR1 and CDR2 (germline): SGHAT, FQNNGV. This CDR3 is built from 14 residues. V dropped 2 bases and J dropped 6; count of bases not matched to a gene: 4. This chain's CDR3 is CASSLIHRGNEQFF. Here the CDR3 DNA reads TGTGCCAGCAGCTTAATCCACAGGGGCAATGAGCAGTTCTTC.

The J gene is TRBJ1-3, the V gene TRBV3-1, with a tentative D call TRBD1 (5 bases). The germline CDR1 and CDR2 sequences are LGHDT and YNNKEL (reference sequence). The germline V and J ends were trimmed by 4 bases and 0 bases, with 7 bases remaining between them. This CDR3 comprises 14 residues. CDR3 in amino acids: CASSPRDSGNTIYF. The CDR3 coding sequence is TGTGCCAGCAGCCCCAGGGACTCTGGAAACACCATATATTTT.

There are many counts of this clonotype. This chain uses TRBV20-1 with TRBJ1-1; 8 bases line up with TRBD1. The length of the CDR3 is 16 residues. Germline CDR1 and CDR2: DFQATT and SNEGSKA (reference sequence). V shed 3 bases and J 5 bases; nucleotides not matched to a gene: 14. The CDR3 spells CSASGGRTGRSTEAFF. In nucleotides, the CDR3 is TGCAGTGCTAGTGGGGGGAGGACAGGGAGGTCGACTGAAGCTTTCTTT.

This clonotype has only a few counts. The CDR3 loop is CSAPGLIQETQYF. The CDR3 nucleotides are TGCAGTGCCCCAGGACTCATCCAAGAGACCCAGTACTTC. The chain combines TRBV20-1 with TRBJ2-5, with TRBD2 as a possible D gene (5 bases). Germline loops: CDR1 DFQATT, CDR2 SNEGSKA (reference sequence). Trimming cost V 6 bases and J 1 base, with 12 bases left between them. The CDR3 runs to 13 residues.

This clonotype was picked up a small number of times. The chain has TRBV6-2 or TRBV6-3 and TRBJ1-5, with 9 nucleotides matching TRBD1. The CDR3 totals 15 residues. From germline, CDR1 is MNHEY and CDR2 SVGEGT. The ends lost 0 bases at V and 4 bases at J; junction bases unmatched: 1. CDR3: CASSYSGTGNQPQHF. Written as DNA, the CDR3 is TGTGCCAGCAGTTACTCCGGGACAGGGAATCAGCCCCAGCATTTT.

This clonotype appeared many times. J is TRBJ1-1 and V is TRBV12-5, with D perhaps matching TRBD1 (6 bases). The CDR3 runs 17 residues. Germline values: CDR1 LGHNT, CDR2 FRNRAP. V lost 5 bases, J lost 0 bases, and 19 bases lay in between. The CDR3 DNA reads as TGTGCTAGTGGTCCCGGGGGGGGGCAGAGGATGAACACTGAAGCTTTCTTT. It encodes CASGPGGGQRMNTEAFF.

This clonotype was observed many times. The rearrangement links TRBV5-1 to TRBJ2-3, with 7 bases aligning to TRBD1. The junction had 4 bases not matched to a gene; V was cut back by 4 bases and J by 2 bases. The CDR3 runs to 14 residues. Germline CDR1 and CDR2: SGHRS and YFSETQ. CDR3 coding DNA: TGCGCCAGCAGCCCAGGACAGGACACAGATACGCAGTATTTT. Its protein is CASSPGQDTDTQYF.

The chain uses TRBV18 and TRBJ2-7; possible D gene TRBD1, 6 bases. Germline V gene lookup returns CDR1 KGHSH and CDR2 LQKENI. V was clipped by 3 bases and J by 7 bases, with 16 bases between them. The CDR3 covers 14 residues. The CDR3 sequence: CASSPQQGFMEQYF. CDR3 bases: TGTGCCAGCTCACCTCAACAGGGATTTATGGAGCAGTACTTC. Combining the CDR3 with reference TRBV18 and TRBJ2-7 gives the whole variable domain NAGVMQNPRHLVRRRGQEARLRCSPMKGHSHVYWYRQLPEEGLKFMVYLQKENIIDESGMPKERFSAEFPKEGPSILRIQQVVRGDSAAYFCASSPQQGFMEQYFGPGTRLTVT.

This clonotype was observed many times. The V call is TRBV20-1, the J call TRBJ2-7; D perhaps matches TRBD2 (6 bases). The germline gives CDR1 DFQATT, CDR2 SNEGSKA (reference sequence). The CDR3 has 14 residues. Between the trimmed V and J ends, which lost 2 bases and 3 bases, there was a span of 14 bases. In DNA, the CDR3 is TGCAGTGCTAGACGAGGAGGGACGGACTACGAGCAGTACTTC. Translated: CSARRGGTDYEQYF.

This clonotype was observed a handful of times. CDR3 sequence (DNA): TGCGCCAGCAGCTTTGGGGGAGTGAACACTGAAGCTTTCTTT. Residues: CASSFGGVNTEAFF. V gene TRBV5-1 combines with J gene TRBJ1-1, with D perhaps matching TRBD1 (5 bases). Germline values: CDR1 SGHRS, CDR2 YFSETQ. This CDR3 has 14 amino acids. The V end was cut by 2 bases, the J end by 0 bases, with 8 bases between.

The chain is built from TRBV7-3 and TRBJ2-1, with TRBD1 matching 7 bases. This CDR3 comprises 15 residues. J gave up 3 bases and V 5 bases, and 7 bases lay outside the gene matches. Germline CDR1 is SGHTA and CDR2 is FQGTGA. The CDR3 DNA is TGTGCCAGCAGCCCCCCCGGGACAGTCTACAATGAGCAGTTCTTC. It translates to CASSPPGTVYNEQFF.

This clonotype came up a few times. The chain is built from TRBV5-1 and TRBJ1-2, with D uncertain. The V end lost 4 bases, the J end lost 7 bases, and 8 bases lay between the germline ends. The CDR3 covers 11 residues. Germline CDR1 is SGHRS and CDR2 is YFSETQ. The CDR3 region has the DNA TGCGCCAGCAGCATGGACGGTGGCTACACCTTC. Protein product: CASSMDGGYTF.

This clonotype was counted at least ten times. V usage is TRBV10-3 and J usage is TRBJ2-1; 11 nucleotides agree with TRBD2. Germline V gene lookup returns CDR1 ENHRY and CDR2 SYGVKD. There are 14 residues in the CDR3. The J segment lost 9 bases and the V segment lost 5 bases, leaving 6 bases of the junction unmatched. CDR3: CAISQTTSGTEQFF. The CDR3, as DNA: TGTGCCATCAGTCAGACGACTAGCGGGACTGAGCAGTTCTTC.

This clonotype was picked up a small number of times. The rearrangement links TRBV7-9 to TRBJ2-3, with D hard to call. The CDR3 runs to 13 residues. CDR1 SEHNR and CDR2 FQNEAQ come from the germline V gene (reference sequence). V was pared by 6 bases and J by 0 bases, with 7 bases between. The CDR3 reads CASRITSTDTQYF. In DNA, the CDR3 is TGTGCCAGCAGAATCACGAGCACAGATACGCAGTATTTT.

This clonotype was seen ten or more times. The rearrangement joins TRBV5-1 to TRBJ2-7; either TRBD1 or TRBD2 may supply D (5 bases each). Germline V gene sequence: CDR1 SGHRS, CDR2 YFSETQ. The ends were cut back, 5 bases at V and 0 bases at J, with 12 bases in the middle. The CDR3 extends over 14 amino acids. In DNA, the CDR3 is TGCGCCAGCAGTACCGGGACGGACTCCTACGAGCAGTACTTC. The encoded protein is CASSTGTDSYEQYF.

This clonotype appeared a few times. The chain recombines TRBV7-9 with TRBJ1-1; possibly TRBD1 for D (5 bases). The germline V gene has CDR1 SEHNR and CDR2 FQNEAQ (reference sequence). V shed 6 bases and J shed 12 bases, with 17 bases lying between them. The CDR3 is made up of 12 amino acids. In DNA, the CDR3 is TGTGCCAGCAGTTTTACCGACAGTTCGACTTTCTTT. Its protein is CASSFTDSSTFF.

The chain recombines TRBV29-1 with TRBJ2-5; the D gene is possibly TRBD2 (6 bases). V lost 4 bases and J lost 7, with 13 bases in between. The length of the CDR3 is 12 residues. Germline values: CDR1 SQVTM, CDR2 ANQGSEA. CDR3 protein: CSVVWRGGTQYF. The CDR3 DNA follows: TGCAGCGTTGTGTGGCGGGGAGGGACCCAGTACTTC.

The rearrangement uses TRBV4-3 and TRBJ1-3, with a tentative D call TRBD1 (5 bases). With 1 base removed from V and 0 bases from J, the gap between germline ends came to 10 bases. This CDR3 region has 16 residues. Germline lookup yields CDR1 LGHNA and CDR2 YSLEER. The CDR3 loop is CASSQARVFSGNTIYF. Here the CDR3 DNA reads TGCGCCAGCAGCCAAGCCAGGGTGTTCTCTGGAAACACCATATATTTT.

This clonotype was detected ten times or more. CDR3 nucleotides: TGTGCCAGCAGCGTAGGGGGCCTCTCCTACAATGAGCAGTTCTTC. Its translation is CASSVGGLSYNEQFF. The genes are TRBV9 and TRBJ2-1; tentative D call: TRBD1 (5 bases). Per germline, CDR1 SGDLS and CDR2 YYNGEE. CDR3 size: 15 residues. The V and J ends lost 0 bases and 0 bases respectively, with 7 bases between them.

This clonotype was recorded at least ten times. The J gene is TRBJ2-1, the V gene TRBV6-6; unclear D gene. In germline, CDR1 is MNHNY, CDR2 SVGAGI (reference sequence). This CDR3 region has 13 residues. Trimming took 6 bases from V and 5 from J, leaving 11 bases between them. The CDR3 DNA sequence: TGTGCCAGCAGCCGTAGCTGGGACAATGAGCAGTTCTTC. This encodes CASSRSWDNEQFF.

This clonotype was counted only a few times. The J gene is TRBJ2-7, the V gene TRBV7-8; D could derive from TRBD1 or TRBD2 (5 bases each). The length of the CDR3 is 15 residues. V was trimmed by 5 bases and J by 0 bases, leaving 14 bases between them. Per germline, CDR1 SGHVS and CDR2 FQNEAQ. The CDR3 region has the DNA TGTGCCAGCAGCCTGATTGGGGGTTACTCCTACGAGCAGTACGTC. This translates into CASSLIGGYSYEQYV.

The chain combines TRBV11-1 with TRBJ2-5; 8 bases map to TRBD1. CDR3 length: 19 amino acids. V gave up 4 bases and J gave up 0 bases; unmatched junction bases: 16. Per the germline V gene, CDR1 is SGHAT and CDR2 is FQDESV (reference sequence). Here the CDR3 DNA reads TGTGCCAGCAGCTCACCTACGAACCCCGGGACAGGAGACCAAGAGACCCAGTACTTC. Translation: CASSSPTNPGTGDQETQYF.

There are a few counts of this clonotype. This chain links TRBV19 with TRBJ1-5, with D unclear. Deletions cut 7 bases from V and 1 base from J, with 8 bases between. Germline loops: CDR1 LNHDA, CDR2 SQIVND (reference sequence). The CDR3 extends over 13 amino acids. The chain's CDR3 is CASTPESNQPQHF. CDR3 nucleotide sequence: TGTGCCAGTACCCCCGAAAGCAATCAGCCCCAGCATTTT.